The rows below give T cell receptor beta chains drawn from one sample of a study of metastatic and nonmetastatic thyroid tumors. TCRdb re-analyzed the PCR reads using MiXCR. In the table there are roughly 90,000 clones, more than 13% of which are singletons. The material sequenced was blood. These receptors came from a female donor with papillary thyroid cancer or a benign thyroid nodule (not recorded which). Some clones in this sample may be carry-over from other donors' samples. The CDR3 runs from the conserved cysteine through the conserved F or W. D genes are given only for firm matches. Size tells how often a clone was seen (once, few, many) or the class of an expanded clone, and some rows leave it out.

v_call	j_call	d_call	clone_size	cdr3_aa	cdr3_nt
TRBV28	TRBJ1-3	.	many	CASSHHDTGNTIYF	TGTGCCAGCAGCCACCATGACACTGGAAACACCATATATTTT
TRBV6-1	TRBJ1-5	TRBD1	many	CASRQGADQPQHF	TGTGCCAGCAGACAGGGGGCAGATCAGCCCCAGCATTTT
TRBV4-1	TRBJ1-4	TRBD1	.	CASSLTGQLPGGEKLFF	TGCGCCAGCAGCCTCACGGGACAGCTCCCGGGGGGTGAAAAACTGTTTTTT
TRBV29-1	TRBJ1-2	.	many	CSVEMSGYGYTF	TGCAGCGTTGAAATGTCAGGCTATGGCTACACCTTC
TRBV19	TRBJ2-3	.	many	CASQDPQRADTQYF	TGTGCCTCCCAGGACCCCCAAAGGGCAGATACGCAGTATTTT
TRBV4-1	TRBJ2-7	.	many	CASSQEGGGASYEQYF	TGCGCCAGCAGCCAAGAGGGAGGGGGAGCTTCCTACGAGCAGTACTTC
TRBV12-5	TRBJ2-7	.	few	CPAGRNKNYEQYF	TGTCCCGCCGGACGGAACAAGAACTACGAGCAGTACTTC
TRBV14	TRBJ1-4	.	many	CASSQGAPTNEKLFF	TGTGCCAGCAGCCAAGGGGCTCCCACTAATGAAAAACTGTTTTTT
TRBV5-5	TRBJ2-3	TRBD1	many	CASSSRDRDTDTQYF	TGTGCCAGCAGCTCAAGGGACAGGGACACAGATACGCAGTATTTT
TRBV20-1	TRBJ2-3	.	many	CSARDLRGGDTQYF	TGCAGTGCTAGAGATCTGAGAGGGGGGGATACGCAGTATTTT
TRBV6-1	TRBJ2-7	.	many	CASSATQAGRYEQYF	TGTGCCAGCAGTGCTACGCAGGCAGGGCGGTACGAGCAGTACTTC
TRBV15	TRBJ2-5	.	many	CATSRGRNPETQYF	TGTGCCACCAGCAGAGGAAGGAATCCCGAGACCCAGTACTTC
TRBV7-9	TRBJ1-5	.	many	CASSLGSGEGQPQHF	TGTGCCAGCAGCTTAGGGTCCGGGGAGGGTCAGCCCCAGCATTTT
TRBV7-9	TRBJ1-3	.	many	CASSTSPSGNTIYF	TGTGCCAGCAGCACCAGCCCCTCTGGAAACACCATATATTTT
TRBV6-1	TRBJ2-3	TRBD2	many	CASSALAGGDTDTQYF	TGTGCCAGCAGTGCACTAGCGGGGGGGGACACAGATACGCAGTATTTT
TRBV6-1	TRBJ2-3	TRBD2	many	CASSGLAGGPDTQYF	TGTGCCAGCAGTGGACTAGCGGGGGGGCCAGATACGCAGTATTTT
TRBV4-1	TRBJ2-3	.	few	CASSQEVDTQYF	TGCGCCAGCAGCCAAGAGGTAGATACGCAGTATTTT
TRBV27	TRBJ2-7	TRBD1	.	CASSWDRGYEQYF	TGTGCCAGCAGTTGGGACAGGGGCTACGAGCAGTACTTC
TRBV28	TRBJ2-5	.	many	CASSAPLGTQYF	TGTGCCAGCAGCGCCCCTTTGGGGACCCAGTACTTC
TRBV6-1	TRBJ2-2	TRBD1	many	CASSPQGAAGELFF	TGTGCCAGCAGCCCACAGGGGGCAGCCGGGGAGCTGTTTTTT
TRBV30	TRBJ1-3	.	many	CAWSVSGGNTIYF	TGTGCCTGGAGTGTATCCGGGGGAAACACCATATATTTT